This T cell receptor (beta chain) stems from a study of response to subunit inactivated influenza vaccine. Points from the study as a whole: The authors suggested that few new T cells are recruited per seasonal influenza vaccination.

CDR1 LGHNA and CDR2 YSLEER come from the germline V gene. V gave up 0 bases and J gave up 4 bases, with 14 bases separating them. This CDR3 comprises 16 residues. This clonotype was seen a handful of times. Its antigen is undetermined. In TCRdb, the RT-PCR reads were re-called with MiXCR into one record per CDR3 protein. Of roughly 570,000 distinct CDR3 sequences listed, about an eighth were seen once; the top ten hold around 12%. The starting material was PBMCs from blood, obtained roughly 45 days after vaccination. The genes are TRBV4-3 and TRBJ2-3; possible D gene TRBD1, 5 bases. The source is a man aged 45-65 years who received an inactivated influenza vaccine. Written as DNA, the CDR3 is TGCGCCAGCAGCCAAGAAGGGGCCTGGGGCGCAGATACGCAGTATTTT. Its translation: CASSQEGAWGADTQYF.